Listed below are T cell receptor beta chains from one sample, sequenced in a study of blood T cell repertoires in COVID-19. Produced via immunoSEQ multiplex PCR; TCRdb's table is partial and in-frame only. This sample has 410,000 or so clones, with about 88% found just once. What was sequenced was peripheral blood. The origin of the receptors is a woman in her thirties or forties with COVID-19, enrolled during active disease. CDR3s include the opening cysteine and the closing phenylalanine or tryptophan. A D gene is named only where the DNA matches it firmly. Expanded clones are given a class, and other clones once, few, many or no size at all.

cdr3_nt	cdr3_aa	j_call	v_call	clone_size	d_call
TGTGCCAGCAGCCAAGAATCGGGGCCCCAGCATTTT	CASSQESGPQHF	TRBJ1-5	TRBV3-1/TRBV3-2	.	.
TGTGCCAGCAGTACCCGGGACAGGGGGCCCTACAATGAGCAGTTCTTC	CASSTRDRGPYNEQFF	TRBJ2-1	TRBV6-2/TRBV6-3	.	TRBD1
TGCGCCAGCAGTGAAATACGAGGGCAGTACTTC	CASSEIRGQYF	TRBJ2-7	TRBV10-2	.	.
TGTGCCAGTAGTCCTCCAGATCCACCCCGGACAGCCACTGAAGCTTTCTTT	CASSPPDPPRTATEAFF	TRBJ1-1	TRBV19	.	.
TGTGCCAGCAGTGCCCGACAGGGGGGGATTTATAGCAATCAGCCCCAGCATTTT	CASSARQGGIYSNQPQHF	TRBJ1-5	TRBV6-1	.	TRBD1
TGCGCCAGCAGCCAAGCTGTGCAGGGCTTATATGGCTACACCTTC	CASSQAVQGLYGYTF	TRBJ1-2	TRBV4-3	once	.
TGTGCCAGCAGCGACGACAGGGCCCTATCTAATTCACCCCTCCACTTT	CASSDDRALSNSPLHF	TRBJ1-6	TRBV7-2	.	TRBD1
TGTGCCAGCAGCCAAGGCCTTAGCGGGGGGCCGGCAGATACGCAGTATTTT	CASSQGLSGGPADTQYF	TRBJ2-3	TRBV3-1/TRBV3-2	.	TRBD2
TGCGCCAGCAGAGGGGACAGGGGTAGCTCTGGAAACACCATATATTTT	CASRGDRGSSGNTIYF	TRBJ1-3	TRBV5-1	once	TRBD1
TGTGCCAGCAGTCCCCGCACGACAAGCAATCAGCCCCAGCATTTT	CASSPRTTSNQPQHF	TRBJ1-5	TRBV6-5	.	.
TGTGCCAGCAGCGTGGGCAGACTAGCGCGCAGCTCCTACAATGAGCAGTTCTTC	CASSVGRLARSSYNEQFF	TRBJ2-1	TRBV9	.	TRBD2
TGTGCCAGCAGCCAAGATCCCATCTCCTACAATGAGCAGTTCTTC	CASSQDPISYNEQFF	TRBJ2-1	TRBV14	.	.
TGCGCCAGCAGCTTGTCCGCGGTTCAGTACGAGCAGTACTTC	CASSLSAVQYEQYF	TRBJ2-7	TRBV5-1	.	.
TGTGCCAGCAGTCAATCTGGGGCCAACGTCCTGACTTTC	CASSQSGANVLTF	TRBJ2-6	TRBV12-3/TRBV12-4	once	.
TGTGCCAGCAGTTTAGGCCGTTCACCCCTCCACTTT	CASSLGRSPLHF	TRBJ1-6	TRBV27	.	.
TGTGCCAGCAGCTATACAGGGGACTATAATTCACCCCTCCACTTT	CASSYTGDYNSPLHF	TRBJ1-6	TRBV7-9	few	TRBD1
TGTGCCAGCAGATCGGACAGGGGGGGCTACGAGCAGTACTTC	CASRSDRGGYEQYF	TRBJ2-7	TRBV7-2	few	TRBD1
TGTGCCAGCAGTCCAACAGTTAACTATGGCTACACCTTC	CASSPTVNYGYTF	TRBJ1-2	TRBV28	.	.
TGCGCCAGCAGCTTTTCCATCTCGGCTTCGGGGGACTACGAGCAGTACTTC	CASSFSISASGDYEQYF	TRBJ2-7	TRBV5-1	.	.
TGTGCCAGCACCACGGGTAGGCGGACTGAAGCTTTCTTT	CASTTGRRTEAFF	TRBJ1-1	TRBV28	.	.
TGTGCCAGCAGCTCAGGGACAGGGAGCTCTGGAAACACCATATATTTT	CASSSGTGSSGNTIYF	TRBJ1-3	TRBV9	.	TRBD1
TGTGCCACCAGTGACCGCTCCCCGACACCTCCTCAGGAGCAGTACTTC	CATSDRSPTPPQEQYF	TRBJ2-7	TRBV24-1	.	.
TGTGCCAGTACCCCGCCGCGAGGATCCCTAGGCAATCAGCCCCAGCATTTT	CASTPPRGSLGNQPQHF	TRBJ1-5	TRBV19	.	.
TGTGCCAGTAGGCTCGGGTCCCATCCAAGTAGCTATGGCTACACCTTC	CASRLGSHPSSYGYTF	TRBJ1-2	TRBV19	.	.
TGTGCCAGCAGTTGGTCCGGGACAGGGAGTATGCAGCCCCAGCATTTT	CASSWSGTGSMQPQHF	TRBJ1-5	TRBV28	.	TRBD1
TGTGCCACCAGTGATTCCAGGGATGGCTACACCTTC	CATSDSRDGYTF	TRBJ1-2	TRBV24-1	.	.
TGTGCCAGCAGCTTAACCAGTCTTCACACCGGGGAGCTGTTTTTT	CASSLTSLHTGELFF	TRBJ2-2	TRBV7-3	.	.
TGTGCCAGCAGTTCCACAAGGCGGGTCCCCTCCTATAATTCACCCCTCCACTTT	CASSSTRRVPSYNSPLHF	TRBJ1-6	TRBV27	few	.
TGTGCCAGCAGTTACAAATATAGCGGTGTCAATCAGCCCCAGCATTTT	CASSYKYSGVNQPQHF	TRBJ1-5	TRBV6-5	.	.
TGTGCCAGCTCACGGGACATGAACTCTGGAAACACCATATATTTT	CASSRDMNSGNTIYF	TRBJ1-3	TRBV18	.	.
TGTGCCAGCAGCCAAGAAGGGGGCCGCGGCACTGAAGCTTTCTTT	CASSQEGGRGTEAFF	TRBJ1-1	TRBV4-2	.	TRBD1
TGCGCCAGCAGCCAAGAGGGGGCGGTCAGGCAGCCCCAGCATTTT	CASSQEGAVRQPQHF	TRBJ1-5	TRBV4-1	.	.
TGCAGCGTTGAAGTAGGTCGGGGGGCCTACAATGAGCAGTTCTTC	CSVEVGRGAYNEQFF	TRBJ2-1	TRBV29-1	.	TRBD2
TGCGCCAGCAGCTTGCTAGGAGAGACTGAAGCTTTCTTT	CASSLLGETEAFF	TRBJ1-1	TRBV5-1	.	.
TGCGCCAGCAGCGCTTCCCGGACTAGCGGCCTCAATGAGCAGTTCTTC	CASSASRTSGLNEQFF	TRBJ2-1	TRBV5-1	.	TRBD2
TGTGCCAGCAGTTACGGGCAGGAATGGTCCAAAAACATTCAGTACTTC	CASSYGQEWSKNIQYF	TRBJ2-4	TRBV6-2/TRBV6-3	.	.
TGTGCCAGCAGCCGGGACAGCACGTATCAGCCCCAGCATTTT	CASSRDSTYQPQHF	TRBJ1-5	TRBV6-5	.	TRBD1
TGCGCCAGCAGCCAAGAACGGAGCGGGGGGGCGTTTGATACGCAGTATTTT	CASSQERSGGAFDTQYF	TRBJ2-3	TRBV4-3	.	TRBD2
TGTGCCAGCAGCTTTGGGAGGCCTGGAAACACCATATATTTT	CASSFGRPGNTIYF	TRBJ1-3	TRBV3-1/TRBV3-2	.	.
TGTGCCAGTAGTATAGGAGCCCAGCCCCAGCATTTT	CASSIGAQPQHF	TRBJ1-5	TRBV19	.	.
TGTGCCAGTAGTATAGGAGGGCAGCTAGAGACCCAGTACTTC	CASSIGGQLETQYF	TRBJ2-5	TRBV19	.	.
TGTGCCAGCAGTCACTACGGACAAGAGACCCAGTACTTC	CASSHYGQETQYF	TRBJ2-5	TRBV28	.	.
TGTGCCAGCAGTTTGACTACAGGGGCAAACACTGAAGCTTTCTTT	CASSLTTGANTEAFF	TRBJ1-1	TRBV6-2/TRBV6-3	.	TRBD1
TGTGCCAGCAGTTACATAGTGAATCAGCCCCAGCATTTT	CASSYIVNQPQHF	TRBJ1-5	TRBV6-5	.	.
TGTGCCAGCAGACACGACCTACTATCCACCTACAATGAGCAGTTCTTC	CASRHDLLSTYNEQFF	TRBJ2-1	TRBV6-6	.	.
TGCGCCAGCAGCCTGACAGGGGGAGATCAGCCCCAGCATTTT	CASSLTGGDQPQHF	TRBJ1-5	TRBV5-1	.	TRBD1
TGTGCCAGCAGTGCTCTTACAGGGGGCAAGTTCTACGAGCAGTACTTC	CASSALTGGKFYEQYF	TRBJ2-7	TRBV6-1	few	TRBD1
TGTGCCAGTAGTTCCCGCGCCAGGCGACCGTGGTTAGGGGCAAAAAACATTCAGTACTTC	CASSSRARRPWLGAKNIQYF	TRBJ2-4	TRBV19	.	.
TGTGCCAGCAGCCCCGGCGGTTGGACAGGGTATAGCAATCAGCCCCAGCATTTT	CASSPGGWTGYSNQPQHF	TRBJ1-5	TRBV6-2/TRBV6-3	.	TRBD1
TGTGCCAGCTCCTCCCCCGGGACAGAGTATGGCTACACCTTC	CASSSPGTEYGYTF	TRBJ1-2	TRBV28	.	TRBD1
TGCGCCAGCAGCTTGGCCGGACAGGGTCTAAATGAAAAACTGTTTTTT	CASSLAGQGLNEKLFF	TRBJ1-4	TRBV5-1	.	TRBD1
TGTGCCACCAGCAGAGGTGGGACAGGGGGCCACGAGCAGTACTTC	CATSRGGTGGHEQYF	TRBJ2-7	TRBV15	.	TRBD1
TGTGCCAGCAGTTCCCTAGCGGGAGGCGCAGATACGCAGTATTTT	CASSSLAGGADTQYF	TRBJ2-3	TRBV28	once	TRBD2
TGTGCCAGCAGCTTAGGGACAGGACTCAATCAGCCCCAGCATTTT	CASSLGTGLNQPQHF	TRBJ1-5	TRBV7-6	.	TRBD1
TGTGCCAGCAGCGTAGACCCGGACAGTCACACCATATATTTT	CASSVDPDSHTIYF	TRBJ1-3	TRBV9	.	.
TGTGCCAGTAGTTTCCAGTTGTATAGCAATCAGCCCCAGCATTTT	CASSFQLYSNQPQHF	TRBJ1-5	TRBV19	.	.
TGTGCCAGCAGCGTAGTCTCAGGGGGCAACTATGGCTACACCTTC	CASSVVSGGNYGYTF	TRBJ1-2	TRBV9	.	TRBD1